This entry lists 32 T cell receptor beta chains sequenced from one sample in a study of blood T cell repertoires in COVID-19. Assay used: immunoSEQ multiplex PCR; TCRdb lists only in-frame clones, some missing. The sample consists of some 150,000 clones, around nine tenths of them appearing once. The sample taken for sequencing was peripheral blood. The receptors stem from a woman between 45 and 60 years old with active or convalescent COVID-19.

The chain uses TRBV7-2 and TRBJ2-2; D not certain. CDR3 length equals 18 residues. Germline V gives CDR1 SGHTA, CDR2 FQGNSA. Trimming stripped 1 base from V and 0 bases from J, with 15 bases between. The CDR3 region has the DNA TGTGCCAGCAGCTTAGTAGGTGCTGGGCGAACGAACACCGGGGAGCTGTTTTTT. This encodes CASSLVGAGRTNTGELFF.

The V and J genes are TRBV19 and TRBJ1-4, with a tentative D call TRBD1 (5 bases). This CDR3 contains 16 residues. V lost 5 bases and J 7 bases, leaving 20 bases between the germline ends. Germline loops: CDR1 LNHDA, CDR2 SQIVND (reference sequence). This chain's CDR3 is CASSLRARGASEKLFF. CDR3 sequence (DNA): TGTGCCAGTAGTCTCCGCGCGCGGGGCGCGAGTGAAAAACTGTTTTTT.

This clone has only one observation. The chain recombines TRBV24-1 with TRBJ2-2, with D possibly TRBD2 on 6 matching bases. The CDR3 has 16 residues. V lost 3 bases to trimming and J lost 0 bases, with 10 bases between them. In germline, CDR1 is KGHDR, CDR2 SFDVKD. This CDR3 is CATSDHQRANTGELFF. The CDR3, as DNA: TGTGCCACCAGTGATCACCAGCGGGCGAACACCGGGGAGCTGTTTTTT.

This rearrangement joins TRBV4-3 to TRBJ2-2; TRBD1 matches at 8 bases. CDR1 is LGHNA and CDR2 is YSLEER in the germline V gene. Trimming at V came to 4 bases and at J to 3 bases, leaving 7 bases not matched to a gene. This CDR3 region has 16 residues. This CDR3 reads CASSLDRVEDTGELFF. The CDR3 DNA reads as TGCGCCAGCAGCCTGGACAGGGTTGAGGACACCGGGGAGCTGTTTTTT.

The chain recombines TRBV6-2 or TRBV6-3 with TRBJ2-5; weak D call: TRBD1 (5 bases). V was cut by 5 bases and J by 1 base, with 5 bases left in between. CDR3 size: 12 residues. Per the germline V gene, CDR1 is MNHEY and CDR2 is SVGEGT. This CDR3 is CASSDSQETQYF. The DNA of the CDR3 is TGTGCCAGCAGTGACAGCCAAGAGACCCAGTACTTC.

The gene calls are TRBV5-1 and TRBJ2-5; weak D call: TRBD2 (5 bases). Per the germline V gene, CDR1 is SGHRS and CDR2 is YFSETQ. Trimming removed 0 bases from V and 7 bases from J, with 19 bases in between. The length of the CDR3 is 16 residues. CDR3 nucleotide sequence: TGCGCCAGCAGCTTGGAGGCGGGTAAGGCAAGCGGGACCCAGTACTTC. It codes for CASSLEAGKASGTQYF.

V is TRBV7-8 and J is TRBJ1-2; D is unclear. Trimming shortened V by 5 bases and J by 4 bases, and 14 bases separated the two germline ends. The CDR3 has 14 residues. Germline V CDR1 and CDR2: SGHVS, FQNEAQ. The CDR3 loop is CASSPPEGLYGYTF. In nucleotides, the CDR3 is TGTGCCAGCAGCCCCCCCGAAGGACTCTATGGCTACACCTTC. Supplemented by reference TRBV7-8 and TRBJ1-2, the full variable domain reads GAGVSQSPRYKVAKRGQDVALRCDPISGHVSLFWYQQALGQGPEFLTYFQNEAQLDKSGLPSDRFFAERPEGSVSTLKIQRTQQEDSAVYLCASSPPEGLYGYTFGSGTRLTVV.

This clone occurred once. The chain recombines TRBV2 with TRBJ2-1, with unresolved D. From germline, CDR1 is SNHLY and CDR2 FYNNEI. V was trimmed by 5 bases and J by 5 bases, leaving 16 bases between them. The CDR3 has 15 residues. CDR3 bases: TGTGCCAGCAGTCTTAGAACCGTCATGCACAATGAGCAGTTCTTC. Translated, it gives CASSLRTVMHNEQFF.

There are a few counts of this clone. The genes are TRBV6-5 and TRBJ2-1; 10 nucleotides agree with TRBD2. CDR1 and CDR2 from the germline V gene are MNHEY and SVGAGI. There are 16 residues in the CDR3. V shed 0 bases and J 9 bases; nucleotides not matched to a gene: 8. The CDR3 is CASSYSSQIAGGEQFF. The CDR3 DNA sequence: TGTGCCAGCAGTTACTCGAGCCAAATAGCGGGAGGTGAGCAGTTCTTC.

V gene TRBV28 combines with J gene TRBJ2-7; no firm D call. The ends were cut back, 7 bases at V and 0 bases at J, with 7 bases in the middle. The CDR3 length is 12 residues. Germline V gene data show CDR1 as MDHEN and CDR2 as SYDVKM. The CDR3 here is CASTHSSYEQYF. CDR3 in DNA: TGTGCCAGCACACACAGCTCCTACGAGCAGTACTTC. Based on the CDR3 plus reference TRBV28 and TRBJ2-7, the full variable domain is DVKVTQSSRYLVKRTGEKVFLECVQDMDHENMFWYRQDPGLGLRLIYFSYDVKMKEKGDIPEGYSVSREKKERFSLILESASTNQTSMYLCASTHSSYEQYFGPGTRLTVT.

The chain is built from TRBV7-2 and TRBJ2-7; 7 nucleotides agree with TRBD2. The CDR3 covers 15 residues. CDR1 is SGHTA and CDR2 is FQGNSA in the germline V gene. Unmatched junction bases numbered 7, after V lost 5 bases and J lost 0 bases. The DNA for the CDR3 is TGTGCCAGCAGCCCCCAGCGGGGAAGCTCCTACGAGCAGTACTTC. Its protein product is CASSPQRGSSYEQYF.

This clone was counted a single time. The CDR3 nucleotides are TGTGCCAGTAGTATTCGTAGCGGGGGGGTCAGGTACAATGAGCAGTTCTTC. Encoded protein: CASSIRSGGVRYNEQFF. The chain uses TRBV19 and TRBJ2-1, with TRBD2 matching over 11 bases. The germline V gene has CDR1 LNHDA and CDR2 SQIVND (reference sequence). V shed 3 bases and J 4 bases; nucleotides not matched to a gene: 8. The CDR3 length is 17 residues.

The V call is TRBV5-4, the J call TRBJ1-2; D call uncertain. Germline CDR1 is SGHNT and CDR2 is YYREEE (reference sequence). Trimming left V 3 bases short and J 5 bases short, with 14 bases between. The CDR3 is 14 amino acids. CDR3 sequence: CASSSPTRIYGYTF. The CDR3 nucleotides read TGTGCCAGCAGCTCGCCAACGAGGATTTATGGCTACACCTTC. Filled out from reference TRBV5-4 and TRBJ1-2, the complete variable domain reads ETGVTQSPTHLIKTRGQQVTLRCSSQSGHNTVSWYQQALGQGPQFIFQYYREEENGRGNFPPRFSGLQFPNYSSELNVNALELDDSALYLCASSSPTRIYGYTFGSGTRLTVV.

V is TRBV4-3 and J is TRBJ1-1; TRBD1 matches at 9 bases. Germline V gene data show CDR1 as LGHNA and CDR2 as YSLEER. Trimming took 4 bases from V and 1 from J; bases not matched to a gene: 4. This CDR3 has 15 residues. The CDR3 loop is CASSPGTGWNTEAFF. The CDR3 DNA is TGCGCCAGCAGCCCCGGGACAGGGTGGAACACTGAAGCTTTCTTT.

The V gene is TRBV6-5, the J gene TRBJ2-1; 8 positions agree with TRBD1. Germline CDR1 reads MNHEY; CDR2 reads SVGAGI. J was trimmed by 2 bases and V by 2 bases; bases with no gene match: 2. This CDR3 contains 15 residues. The CDR3, as DNA: TGTGCCAGCAGTTACGCAGGGGGCGCCTACAATGAGCAGTTCTTC. Encoded protein: CASSYAGGAYNEQFF.

The chain is built from TRBV7-2 and TRBJ1-2; 8 bases agree with TRBD1. Germline CDR1 is SGHTA and CDR2 is FQGNSA. This CDR3 comprises 15 residues. Losses at the gene ends were 0 bases for V and 0 bases for J; bases not matched to a gene: 0. CDR3 amino acids: CASSLAQGANYGYTF. The CDR3 bases are TGTGCCAGCAGCTTAGCACAGGGGGCTAACTATGGCTACACCTTC.

This clone was seen a few times. The V call is TRBV5-1, the J call TRBJ1-4; TRBD1 matches 8 bases. This CDR3 is 16 amino acids long. The trim removed 4 bases at V and 7 bases at J, leaving 12 bases unmatched. CDR1 and CDR2 from the germline V gene are SGHRS and YFSETQ. CDR3 protein: CASSPGQGRPSEKLFF. In DNA form, the CDR3 reads TGCGCCAGCAGCCCCGGACAGGGACGTCCTAGTGAAAAACTGTTTTTT.

The chain has TRBV5-4 and TRBJ2-2, with 10 bases identical to TRBD2. The germline CDR1 and CDR2 sequences are SGHNT and YYREEE (reference sequence). Trimming cost V 3 bases and J 7 bases; bases outside gene matches: 12. The CDR3 length is 17 residues. The CDR3 sequence: CASSSSRAGGPDGELFF. In nucleotides, the CDR3 is TGTGCCAGCAGCTCCTCTCGAGCGGGAGGGCCGGACGGGGAGCTGTTTTTT.

The chain combines TRBV2 with TRBJ1-6; 10 bases match TRBD1. This CDR3 region has 15 residues. The V and J ends lost 8 bases and 6 bases, in that order; junction bases with no gene match: 7. CDR1 is SNHLY and CDR2 is FYNNEI in the germline V gene. The CDR3 reads CASARDRGINSPLHF. The CDR3 coding sequence is TGTGCCAGCGCCCGGGACAGGGGAATTAATTCACCCCTCCACTTT.

V gene TRBV6-5 combines with J gene TRBJ2-1, with 11 bases matching TRBD2. Germline V lookup: CDR1 MNHEY, CDR2 SVGAGI. V lost 8 bases and J lost 3; bases outside the gene matches: 3. CDR3 length: 14 residues. The CDR3 nucleotides are TGTGCCAGCGTAACTAGCGGGAGCTACAATGAGCAGTTCTTC. Translated, it gives CASVTSGSYNEQFF.

The rearrangement uses TRBV6-5 and TRBJ2-2, with D perhaps matching TRBD1 (5 bases). This CDR3 spans 13 amino acids. V lost 6 bases and J lost 5, with 10 bases in between. Germline V gives CDR1 MNHEY, CDR2 SVGAGI. CDR3 protein: CASRAGQTGELFF. CDR3 in DNA: TGTGCCAGCAGAGCCGGACAAACCGGGGAGCTGTTTTTT.

This sequence joins TRBV3-1 (or the pseudogene TRBV3-2) and TRBJ1-2, with 7 bases aligning to TRBD1. Germline V gene sequence: CDR1 LGHDT, CDR2 YNNKEL (reference sequence). The CDR3 sequence is 16 residues long. J was trimmed by 1 base and V by 4 bases; bases with no gene match: 9. This CDR3 reads CASSRQGVALNYGYTF. Written as DNA, the CDR3 is TGTGCCAGCAGCCGGCAGGGGGTGGCCCTTAACTATGGCTACACCTTC.

The chain has TRBV25-1 and TRBJ1-1, with a tentative D call TRBD1 (6 bases). Germline lookup yields CDR1 MGHDK and CDR2 SYGVNS. This CDR3 is 14 amino acids long. The V end was cut by 4 bases, the J end by 1 base, with 10 bases between. In DNA form, the CDR3 reads TGTGCCAGCAGTGTCTGGACAGAGAACACTGAAGCTTTCTTT. Translation gives CASSVWTENTEAFF.

The rearrangement uses TRBV4-1 and TRBJ2-5; no clear D. The germline CDR1 and CDR2 sequences are MGHRA and YSYEKL. The CDR3 is 13 residues long. The germline V and J ends were trimmed by 6 bases and 4 bases, with 12 bases remaining between them. CDR3 DNA sequence: TGCGCCAGCAGTCACCCCTCCAGAGAGACCCAGTACTTC. Its protein is CASSHPSRETQYF.

The rearrangement uses TRBV5-1 and TRBJ2-3, with 15 bases fitting TRBD2. There are 20 residues in the CDR3. V dropped 0 bases and J dropped 1; count of bases not matched to a gene: 9. CDR1 is SGHRS and CDR2 is YFSETQ in the germline V gene. CDR3 amino acids: CASSLAQGLAGGRRTDTQYF. Here the CDR3 DNA reads TGCGCCAGCAGCTTGGCCCAGGGACTAGCGGGAGGCCGACGCACAGATACGCAGTATTTT.

J is TRBJ2-7 and V is TRBV5-1, with a weak D call TRBD2 (6 bases). The ends were cut back, 1 base at V and 7 bases at J, with 24 bases in the middle. Looked up from germline, CDR1 is SGHRS and CDR2 is YFSETQ. CDR3 size: 17 residues. The CDR3 sequence: CASSLHSIPKGRLEQYF. The CDR3 coding sequence is TGCGCCAGCAGCTTGCATTCAATACCCAAGGGGAGGTTGGAGCAGTACTTC.

This rearrangement joins TRBV5-4 to TRBJ2-5; D may be TRBD2 (5 bases). Germline CDR1 SGHNT, CDR2 YYREEE (reference sequence). The CDR3 extends over 14 amino acids. V was shortened by 0 bases and J by 1 base, with 7 bases between the two germline ends. The CDR3 region is CASSLERFQETQYF. CDR3 sequence (DNA): TGTGCCAGCAGCTTGGAGCGGTTCCAAGAGACCCAGTACTTC.

The gene calls are TRBV14 and TRBJ1-1; 10 positions match TRBD1. The V segment lost 2 bases and the J segment 0 bases; nucleotides outside the gene matches: 12. CDR1 and CDR2 from the germline V gene are SGHDN and FVKESK. CDR3 size: 19 residues. CDR3 DNA sequence: TGTGCCAGCAGCCAAACGACCGGGACAGGGGCCGTCATGAACACTGAAGCTTTCTTT. Translating gives CASSQTTGTGAVMNTEAFF.

V gene TRBV3-1 (or the pseudogene TRBV3-2) combines with J gene TRBJ1-4; a weak D match, TRBD1 (6 bases). Germline V gives CDR1 LGHDT, CDR2 YNNKEL (reference sequence). The CDR3 is 16 residues long. The V end lost 8 bases, the J end lost 0 bases, and 16 bases lay between the germline ends. CDR3 residues: CASGQGSGATNEKLFF. The CDR3 DNA is TGTGCCAGCGGGCAGGGGTCGGGTGCAACTAATGAAAAACTGTTTTTT.

This chain uses TRBV5-5 with TRBJ2-5, with a possible D match to TRBD1 (6 bases). The CDR3 length is 15 residues. V was trimmed by 3 bases and J by 5 bases, leaving 17 bases between them. CDR1 is SGHKS and CDR2 is YYEKEE in the germline V gene (reference sequence). CDR3 amino acids: CASSYGLGARETQYF. The CDR3 coding sequence is TGTGCCAGCAGCTACGGGTTGGGGGCCAGGGAGACCCAGTACTTC.

The chain couples TRBV19 to TRBJ2-1; 13 nucleotides align to TRBD2. This CDR3 is built from 16 residues. Germline CDR1 LNHDA, CDR2 SQIVND (reference sequence). V was clipped by 0 bases and J by 8 bases; unmatched bases: 4. The CDR3 region has the DNA TGTGCCAGTAGTATAGATTGGACTAGCGGGAGCGATGAGCAGTTCTTC. It specifies CASSIDWTSGSDEQFF.

The V and J genes are TRBV10-3 and TRBJ2-1; 14 bases match TRBD2. Losses at the gene ends were 6 bases for V and 4 bases for J; bases not matched to a gene: 5. Germline V gene data show CDR1 as ENHRY and CDR2 as SYGVKD. CDR3 length equals 16 residues. The CDR3, as DNA: TGTGCCATCAGAGGGACTAGCGGGAGTGGGTACAATGAGCAGTTCTTC. Amino acids: CAIRGTSGSGYNEQFF.